The source of this T cell receptor beta chain is a study of blood T cell repertoires in COVID-19. Original handling: Estimation of nucleated cell counts was performed using reference gene primer amplification. Libraries were prepared by immunoSEQ multiplex PCR; TCRdb keeps only in-frame clonotypes and omits some of them. V and J calls and clone size are as listed in that table; D and trimming were resolved from the DNA. The sample contains 250,000 or so clones, more than 85% of which appear only once. CDR3 length equals 16 residues. J gave up 6 bases and V 5 bases, and 11 bases lay outside the gene matches. Germline assignment: CDR1 KGHDR and CDR2 SFDVKD.

Sequencing was carried out using PBMCs or T cells enriched from blood (not recorded which). The sequence was collected from a man in his forties who had been exposed to COVID-19. This chain uses TRBV24-1 with TRBJ2-3; 9 positions match TRBD2. The CDR3 loop reads CATSGGGRALEDTQYF. The CDR3 DNA reads TGTGCCACCAGTGGGGGCGGGAGGGCCCTCGAGGATACGCAGTATTTT.